The source of this T cell receptor (beta chain) is a study of blood T cell repertoires in COVID-19. About the research overall: Sites in the United States, Italy and Spain provided acute and convalescent COVID-19 samples.

The protocol was immunoSEQ multiplex PCR, while the TCRdb copy is restricted to in-frame clones and leaves out a portion. The data contain around 43,000 clones, about 85% of them singletons. Germline V gene data show CDR1 as KGHSH and CDR2 as LQKENI. CDR3 length: 13 amino acids. V trimming: 4 bases; J trimming: 5 bases; junction bases outside the gene matches: 0. The sample comprised peripheral blood. This chain connects TRBV18 to TRBJ2-3; 10 bases agree with TRBD2. The receptor was isolated from a woman older than 75 with acute or convalescent COVID-19. The CDR3: CASSLAGGDTQYF. The CDR3 nucleotides are TGTGCCAGCTCACTAGCGGGAGGAGATACGCAGTATTTT.